What follows is one T cell receptor (beta chain) and its context. Its matching antigen is unknown. This entry comes from a study of T cells expressing NK-cell markers. Study-level information: The study sequenced eight donors, seven HCMV-seropositive and one seronegative. Study-wide points: HCMV specificity of the expanded NKG2C+ T cell clones stayed unclear. A few donors' CD3+CD56-NKG2C+ cells were dominated by the same clonotypes.

TCRdb reprocessed the 5' RACE reads, with one entry per CDR3 protein and no DNA. Its table lists a few hundred thousand distinct CDR3 sequences. Per germline, CDR1 SGHTA and CDR2 FQGNSA. CDR3 length: 13 amino acids. V usage is TRBV7-2 and J usage is TRBJ2-1; with no DNA, the TCRdb D assignment of TRBD1 cannot be verified. Sequencing used blood T cells: a sorted CD56 or NKG2C T cell subset, CD4+ or CD8+ T cells, or bulk PBMC T cells (not recorded which). This sequence originates from a man aged 18-75 years in good health. The CDR3: CASSLQGKNEQFF.